The 16 T cell receptor beta chains given below trace back to one sample, sequenced in a study of T cell responses to AZD1222 COVID-19 vaccine. Sequenced by immunoSEQ multiplex PCR; TCRdb stores in-frame clones only, minus some. The sample includes 140,000 to 150,000 clones, approximately 92% seen only once; the top ten take about 3.5%. Sequencing used peripheral blood, obtained 28 days after the second AZD1222 dose. The receptors were gathered from an adult who received the AZD1222 COVID-19 vaccine.

The chain recombines TRBV6-2 or TRBV6-3 with TRBJ1-5; 7 nucleotides align to TRBD1. The CDR3 length is 16 residues. The germline CDR1 and CDR2 sequences are MNHEY and SVGEGT. The junction had 8 bases not matched to a gene; V was cut back by 6 bases and J by 0 bases. The CDR3 spells CASSLHTGVSNQPQHF. The CDR3 DNA sequence: TGTGCCAGCAGCTTGCACACAGGGGTTAGCAATCAGCCCCAGCATTTT.

The V and J genes are TRBV5-1 and TRBJ1-4; TRBD1 matches at 9 bases. With 0 bases clipped from V and 8 bases from J, the junction kept 8 bases outside the gene matches. Germline CDR1 is SGHRS and CDR2 is YFSETQ. The CDR3 spans 16 residues. This chain's CDR3 is CASSLGDRAYVEKLFF. The CDR3 nucleotides are TGCGCCAGCAGCTTGGGGGACAGGGCATATGTGGAAAAACTGTTTTTT.

This chain joins TRBV10-1 and TRBJ1-5; 9 bases match TRBD1. The germline V gene encodes CDR1 WNHNN and CDR2 SYGVQD (reference sequence). The CDR3 is 15 residues long. Losses at the gene ends were 5 bases for V and 9 bases for J; bases not matched to a gene: 11. The CDR3 nucleotides are TGCGCCAGCAGTATCGGGACAGGGCGTCAGGGGCCCCAGCATTTT. Translated: CASSIGTGRQGPQHF.

J is TRBJ1-2 and V is TRBV6-5; 9 bases fit TRBD1. CDR1 is MNHEY and CDR2 is SVGAGI in the germline V gene. This CDR3 is 14 amino acids long. Trimming at V came to 4 bases and at J to 7 bases, leaving 7 bases not matched to a gene. Here the CDR3 DNA reads TGTGCCAGCAGTTTCGCGACAGGGGGTGCTGGCTACACCTTC. It is translated as CASSFATGGAGYTF.

The V and J genes are TRBV24-1 and TRBJ1-1; the match to TRBD1 covers 7 bases. V lost 3 bases and J lost 6; bases outside the gene matches: 3. Germline V CDR1 and CDR2: KGHDR, SFDVKD. The CDR3 loop spans 13 amino acids. The DNA for the CDR3 is TGTGCCACCAGTGATCCCGGGACAGCTGAAGCTTTCTTT. It translates to CATSDPGTAEAFF.

This chain joins TRBV5-1 and TRBJ2-1; D possibly uses TRBD1 or TRBD2 (5 bases each). There are 14 residues in the CDR3. The V gene lost 2 bases and the J gene lost 8 bases, with 14 bases spanning the gap. CDR1 is SGHRS, CDR2 YFSETQ, per germline. The CDR3 DNA reads TGCGCCAGCAGCTTAACAAACGGGACCCATGAGCAGTTCTTC. It yields the protein CASSLTNGTHEQFF.

The rearrangement links TRBV5-1 to TRBJ2-3; D possibly corresponds to TRBD2 (7 bases). Germline lookup yields CDR1 SGHRS and CDR2 YFSETQ. V lost 8 bases to trimming and J lost 0 bases, with 13 bases between them. This CDR3 spans 14 amino acids. DNA for the CDR3: TGCGCCAGTCGCAGGGGACTAAGCACAGATACGCAGTATTTT. Amino acids: CASRRGLSTDTQYF.

This clone has only one observation. The chain recombines TRBV13 with TRBJ2-7; 11 bases fit TRBD2. This CDR3 is built from 15 residues. V shed 8 bases and J 0 bases; nucleotides not matched to a gene: 6. CDR1 and CDR2 (germline): PRHDT, FYEKMQ (reference sequence). The CDR3 DNA sequence: TGTGCCAGCCGTGCTAGCGGGAGGACCTCCTACGAGCAGTACTTC. Translation: CASRASGRTSYEQYF.

The CDR3 protein is CASRTDTGELFF. The CDR3 DNA follows: TGTGCCAGCAGAACGGACACCGGGGAGCTGTTTTTT. This rearrangement joins TRBV2 to TRBJ2-2, with no clear D. The V gene lost 6 bases and the J gene lost 3 bases, with 5 bases spanning the gap. Germline-derived CDR1 and CDR2 are SNHLY and FYNNEI. This CDR3 contains 12 residues.

This chain joins TRBV7-2 and TRBJ2-3, with 7 bases fitting TRBD1. Germline V gene data show CDR1 as SGHTA and CDR2 as FQGNSA. The CDR3 length is 14 residues. After removal of 1 base from V and 6 bases from J, the junction contained 4 bases not matched to a gene. The CDR3 protein is CASSLGQGADTQYF. CDR3 bases: TGTGCCAGCAGCTTAGGACAGGGTGCGGATACGCAGTATTTT.

With regard to this clone: The same CDR3 can be traced to other DNA sequences in this sample. The chain has TRBV5-1 and TRBJ2-7; 8 bases map to TRBD2. The CDR3 runs to 15 residues. The J segment lost 4 bases and the V segment lost 0 bases, leaving 6 bases of the junction unmatched. Germline V gene data show CDR1 as SGHRS and CDR2 as YFSETQ. This CDR3 is CASSLATSGAYEQYF. CDR3 sequence (DNA): TGCGCCAGCAGCTTGGCTACTAGCGGAGCTTACGAGCAGTACTTC.

J is TRBJ1-5 and V is TRBV4-3; D is undetermined. The CDR3 consists of 16 residues. The V end was cut by 0 bases, the J end by 0 bases, with 9 bases between. The germline gives CDR1 LGHNA, CDR2 YSLEER. CDR3 in amino acids: CASSQDTANSNQPQHF. CDR3 DNA sequence: TGCGCCAGCAGCCAAGATACAGCCAATAGCAATCAGCCCCAGCATTTT.

V gene TRBV19 combines with J gene TRBJ2-1; 7 nucleotides line up with TRBD2. The CDR3 totals 13 residues. Per germline, CDR1 LNHDA and CDR2 SQIVND (reference sequence). The junction had 7 bases not matched to a gene; V was cut back by 3 bases and J by 11 bases. The CDR3 loop reads CASSMGWREKQFF. CDR3 bases: TGTGCCAGTAGTATGGGTTGGCGGGAGAAGCAGTTCTTC.

This chain uses TRBV7-2 with TRBJ2-7, with D unclear. CDR3 length: 13 amino acids. Trimming took off 5 bases at V and 2 bases at J, with 10 bases between the two ends. Germline CDR1 and CDR2: SGHTA and FQGNSA. This chain's CDR3 is CASSIKSAYEQYF. CDR3 DNA: TGTGCCAGCAGCATAAAAAGCGCCTACGAGCAGTACTTC.

V gene TRBV5-4 combines with J gene TRBJ2-6; D perhaps matches TRBD1 (7 bases). The germline gives CDR1 SGHNT, CDR2 YYREEE (reference sequence). The CDR3 extends over 16 amino acids. V was clipped by 4 bases and J by 0 bases, with 11 bases between them. Written as DNA, the CDR3 is TGTGCCAGCAGCGGGGGGACAGACTCTGGGGCCAACGTCCTGACTTTC. Translated, it gives CASSGGTDSGANVLTF.

The genes are TRBV7-2 and TRBJ2-7; D not certain. The CDR3 has 14 amino acids. Trimming took 0 bases from V and 5 from J, leaving 11 bases between them. Germline assignment: CDR1 SGHTA and CDR2 FQGNSA. The CDR3 bases are TGTGCCAGCAGCTTAGCGGCGGCGATCCACGAGCAGTACTTC. This encodes CASSLAAAIHEQYF.